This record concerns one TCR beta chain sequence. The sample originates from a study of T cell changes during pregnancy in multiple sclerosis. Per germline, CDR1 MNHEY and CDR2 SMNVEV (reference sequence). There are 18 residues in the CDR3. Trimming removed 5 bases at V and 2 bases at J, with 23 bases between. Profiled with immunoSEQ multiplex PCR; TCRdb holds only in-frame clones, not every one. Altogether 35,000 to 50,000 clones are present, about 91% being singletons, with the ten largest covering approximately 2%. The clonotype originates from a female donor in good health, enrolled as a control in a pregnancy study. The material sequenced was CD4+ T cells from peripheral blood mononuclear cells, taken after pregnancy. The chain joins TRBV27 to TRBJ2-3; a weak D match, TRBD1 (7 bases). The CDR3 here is CASSPTPGGFTNTDTQYF. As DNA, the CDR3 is TGTGCCAGCAGTCCGACTCCAGGGGGGTTCACGAACACAGATACGCAGTATTTT.